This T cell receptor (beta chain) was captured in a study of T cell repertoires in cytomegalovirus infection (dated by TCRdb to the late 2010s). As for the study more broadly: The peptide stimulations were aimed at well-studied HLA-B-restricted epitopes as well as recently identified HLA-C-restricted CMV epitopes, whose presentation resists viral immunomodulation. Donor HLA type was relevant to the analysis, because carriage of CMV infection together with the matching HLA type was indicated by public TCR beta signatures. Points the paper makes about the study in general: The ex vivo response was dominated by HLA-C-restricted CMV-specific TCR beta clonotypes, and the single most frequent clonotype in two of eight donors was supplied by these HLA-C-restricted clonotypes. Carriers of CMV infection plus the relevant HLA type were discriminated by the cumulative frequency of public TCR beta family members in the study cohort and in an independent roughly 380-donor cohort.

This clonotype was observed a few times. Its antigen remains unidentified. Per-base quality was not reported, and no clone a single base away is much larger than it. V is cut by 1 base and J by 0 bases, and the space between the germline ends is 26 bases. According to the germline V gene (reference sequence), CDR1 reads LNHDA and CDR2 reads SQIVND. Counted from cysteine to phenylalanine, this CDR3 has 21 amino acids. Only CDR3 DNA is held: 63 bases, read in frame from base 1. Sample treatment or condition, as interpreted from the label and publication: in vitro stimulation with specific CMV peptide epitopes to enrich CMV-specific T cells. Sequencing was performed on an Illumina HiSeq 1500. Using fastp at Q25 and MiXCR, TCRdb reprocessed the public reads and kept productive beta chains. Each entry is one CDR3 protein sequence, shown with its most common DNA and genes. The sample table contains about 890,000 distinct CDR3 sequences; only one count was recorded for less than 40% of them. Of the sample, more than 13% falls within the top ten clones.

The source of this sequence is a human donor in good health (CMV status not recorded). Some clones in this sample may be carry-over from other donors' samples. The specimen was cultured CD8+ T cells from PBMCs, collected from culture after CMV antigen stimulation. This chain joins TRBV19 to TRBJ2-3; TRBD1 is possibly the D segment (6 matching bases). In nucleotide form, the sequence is TGTGCCAGTAGTATAGCCCCCAGGGGCCCTGAAGCACTTACTAGCACAGATACGCAGTATTTT. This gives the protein CASSIAPRGPEALTSTDTQYF.